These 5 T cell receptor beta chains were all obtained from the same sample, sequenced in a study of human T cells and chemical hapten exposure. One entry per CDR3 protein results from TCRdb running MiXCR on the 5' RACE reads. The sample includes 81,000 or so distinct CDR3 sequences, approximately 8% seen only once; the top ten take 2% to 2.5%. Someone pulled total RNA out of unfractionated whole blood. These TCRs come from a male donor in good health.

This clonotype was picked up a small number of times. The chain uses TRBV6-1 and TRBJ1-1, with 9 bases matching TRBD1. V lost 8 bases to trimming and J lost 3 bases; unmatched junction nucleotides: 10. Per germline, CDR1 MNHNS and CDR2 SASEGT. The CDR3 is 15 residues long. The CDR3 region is CASWSQQGADTEAFF. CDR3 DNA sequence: TGTGCCAGCTGGTCCCAACAGGGGGCTGACACTGAAGCTTTCTTT.

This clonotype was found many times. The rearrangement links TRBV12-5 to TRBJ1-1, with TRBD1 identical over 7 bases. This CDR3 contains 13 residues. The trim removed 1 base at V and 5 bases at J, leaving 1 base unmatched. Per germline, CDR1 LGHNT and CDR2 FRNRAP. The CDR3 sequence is CASGLEQGTEAFF. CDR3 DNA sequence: TGTGCTAGTGGTTTGGAACAGGGGACTGAAGCTTTCTTT.

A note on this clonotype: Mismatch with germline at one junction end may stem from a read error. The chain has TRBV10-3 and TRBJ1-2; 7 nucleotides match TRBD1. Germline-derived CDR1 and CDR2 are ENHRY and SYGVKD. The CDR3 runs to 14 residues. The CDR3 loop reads CAISPGTANYGDTF. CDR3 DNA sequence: TGTGCCATCAGTCCCGGGACAGCTAACTATGGCGACACCTTC.

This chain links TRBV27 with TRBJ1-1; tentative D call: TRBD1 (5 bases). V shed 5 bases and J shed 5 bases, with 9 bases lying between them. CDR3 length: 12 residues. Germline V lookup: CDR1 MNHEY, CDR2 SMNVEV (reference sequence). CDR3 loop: CASSTGGTEAFF. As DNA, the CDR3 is TGTGCCAGCAGTACCGGGGGAACTGAAGCTTTCTTT.

CDR3 DNA: TGTGCCAGCAGCCATGGCTCGGGGCTAGCGGGAACCCAGTACTTC. This translates into CASSHGSGLAGTQYF. This chain links TRBV3-1 with TRBJ2-5, with 9 bases lining up with TRBD2. The germline V gene encodes CDR1 LGHDT and CDR2 YNNKEL (reference sequence). Trimming removed 3 bases from V and 8 bases from J; junction bases left unmatched: 10. The CDR3 is 15 residues long.